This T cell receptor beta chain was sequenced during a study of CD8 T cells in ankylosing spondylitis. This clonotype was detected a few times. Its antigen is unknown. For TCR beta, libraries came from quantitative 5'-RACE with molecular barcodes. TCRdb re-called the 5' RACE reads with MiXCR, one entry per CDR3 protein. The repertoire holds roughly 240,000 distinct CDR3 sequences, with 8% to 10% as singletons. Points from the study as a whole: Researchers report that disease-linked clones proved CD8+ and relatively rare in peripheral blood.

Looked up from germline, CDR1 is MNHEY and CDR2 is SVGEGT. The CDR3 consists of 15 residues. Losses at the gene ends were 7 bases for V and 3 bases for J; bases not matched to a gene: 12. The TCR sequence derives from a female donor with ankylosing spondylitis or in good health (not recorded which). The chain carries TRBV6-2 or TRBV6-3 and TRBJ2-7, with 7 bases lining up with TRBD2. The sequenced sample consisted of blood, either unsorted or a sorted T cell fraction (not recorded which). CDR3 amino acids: CASTPIQGGIYEQYF. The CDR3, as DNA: TGTGCCAGCACCCCAATCCAGGGAGGGATCTACGAGCAGTACTTC.